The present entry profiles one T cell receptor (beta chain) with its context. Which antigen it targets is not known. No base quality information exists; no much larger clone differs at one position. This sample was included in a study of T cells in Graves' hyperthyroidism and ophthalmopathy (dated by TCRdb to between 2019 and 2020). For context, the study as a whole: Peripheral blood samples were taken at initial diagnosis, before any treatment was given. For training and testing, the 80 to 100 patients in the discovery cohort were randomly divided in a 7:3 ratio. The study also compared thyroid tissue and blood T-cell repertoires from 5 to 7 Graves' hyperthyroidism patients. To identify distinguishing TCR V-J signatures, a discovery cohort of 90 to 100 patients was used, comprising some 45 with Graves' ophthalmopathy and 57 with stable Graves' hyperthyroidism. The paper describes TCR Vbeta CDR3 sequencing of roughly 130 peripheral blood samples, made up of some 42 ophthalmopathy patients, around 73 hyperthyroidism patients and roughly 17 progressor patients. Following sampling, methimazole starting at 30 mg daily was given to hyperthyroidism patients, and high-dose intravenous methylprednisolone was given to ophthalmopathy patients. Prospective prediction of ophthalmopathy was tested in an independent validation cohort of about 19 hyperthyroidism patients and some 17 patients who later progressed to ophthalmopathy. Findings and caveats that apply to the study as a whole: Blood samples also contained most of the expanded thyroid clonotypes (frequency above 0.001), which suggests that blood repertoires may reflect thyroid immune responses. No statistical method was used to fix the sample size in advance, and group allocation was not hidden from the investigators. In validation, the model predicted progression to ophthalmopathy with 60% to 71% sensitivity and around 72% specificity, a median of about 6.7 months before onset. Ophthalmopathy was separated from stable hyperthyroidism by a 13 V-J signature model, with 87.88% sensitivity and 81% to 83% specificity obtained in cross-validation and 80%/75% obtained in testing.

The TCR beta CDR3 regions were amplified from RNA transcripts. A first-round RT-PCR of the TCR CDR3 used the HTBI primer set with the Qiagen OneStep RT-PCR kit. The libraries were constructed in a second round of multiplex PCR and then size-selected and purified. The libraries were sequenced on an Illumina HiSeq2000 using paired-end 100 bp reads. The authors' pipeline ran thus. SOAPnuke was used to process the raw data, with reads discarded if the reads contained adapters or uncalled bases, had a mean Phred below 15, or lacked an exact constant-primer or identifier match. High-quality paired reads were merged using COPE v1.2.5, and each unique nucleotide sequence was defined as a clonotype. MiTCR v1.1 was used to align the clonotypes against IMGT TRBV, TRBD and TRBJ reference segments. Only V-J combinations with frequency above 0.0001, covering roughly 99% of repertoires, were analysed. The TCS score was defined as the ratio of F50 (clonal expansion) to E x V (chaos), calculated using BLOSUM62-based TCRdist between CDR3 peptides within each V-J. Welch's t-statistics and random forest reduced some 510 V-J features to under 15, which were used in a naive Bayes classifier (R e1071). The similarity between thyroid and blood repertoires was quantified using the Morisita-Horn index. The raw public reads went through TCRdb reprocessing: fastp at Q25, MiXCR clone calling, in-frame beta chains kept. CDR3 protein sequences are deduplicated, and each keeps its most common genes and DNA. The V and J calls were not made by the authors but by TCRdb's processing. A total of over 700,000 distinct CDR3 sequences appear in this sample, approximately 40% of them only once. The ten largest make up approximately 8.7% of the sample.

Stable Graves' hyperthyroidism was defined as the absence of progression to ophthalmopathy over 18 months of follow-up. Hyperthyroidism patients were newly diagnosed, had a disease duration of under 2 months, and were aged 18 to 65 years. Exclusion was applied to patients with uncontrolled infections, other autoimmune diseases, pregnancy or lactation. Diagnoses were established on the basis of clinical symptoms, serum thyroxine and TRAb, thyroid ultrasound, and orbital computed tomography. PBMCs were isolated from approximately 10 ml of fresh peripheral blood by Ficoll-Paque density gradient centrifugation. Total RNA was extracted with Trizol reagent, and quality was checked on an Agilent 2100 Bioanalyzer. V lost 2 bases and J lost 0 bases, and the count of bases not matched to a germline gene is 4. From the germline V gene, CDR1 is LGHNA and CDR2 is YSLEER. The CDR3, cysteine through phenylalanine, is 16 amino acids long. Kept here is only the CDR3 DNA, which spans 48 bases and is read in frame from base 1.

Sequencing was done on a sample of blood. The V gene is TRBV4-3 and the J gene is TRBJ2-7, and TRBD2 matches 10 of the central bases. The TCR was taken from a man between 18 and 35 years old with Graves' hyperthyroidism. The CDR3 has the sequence CASSQLSGGPSYEQYF. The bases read TGCGCCAGCAGCCAACTTAGCGGGGGGCCCTCCTACGAGCAGTACTTC.